The rows below give T cell receptor beta chains drawn from one sample of a study of T cells expressing NK-cell markers. TCRdb reprocessed the 5' RACE reads, keeping one entry per CDR3 protein, no DNA. The sample includes 250,000 to 300,000 distinct CDR3 sequences. The material sequenced was blood T cells: a sorted CD56 or NKG2C T cell subset, CD4+ or CD8+ T cells, or bulk PBMC T cells (not recorded which). The source of these receptors is a woman between 18 and 69 years old in good health. The CDR3 runs from the conserved cysteine through the conserved F or W.

j_call v_call cdr3_aa
TRBJ2-7 TRBV4-2 CASSQGVYEQYF
TRBJ2-3 TRBV20-1 CSASWAVNTDTQYF
TRBJ1-1 TRBV7-9 CASSLAPGDTEAFF
TRBJ1-1 TRBV7-3 CASSLSYRSGAFF
TRBJ2-7 TRBV4-2 CASSPYPAGEQYF
TRBJ1-2 TRBV20-1 CSARDKGNYGYTF
TRBJ2-7 TRBV6-5 CASSVLAGAYEQYF
TRBJ2-1 TRBV11-2 CASSLRTGTGGYNEQFF
TRBJ1-2 TRBV4-3 CASSQVATNNYGYTF
TRBJ2-1 TRBV29-1 CSVLLYHEQFF
TRBJ2-5 TRBV12-3/TRBV12-4 CASSLDGAGETQYF
TRBJ2-7 TRBV25-1 CASSPKPGDSKTYEQYF
TRBJ2-1 TRBV12-3/TRBV12-4 CASSSRPGSTYNEQFF
TRBJ2-5 TRBV20-1 CSARGAEGLLQETQYF
TRBJ1-2 TRBV25-1 CASSEWGGRGSYGYTF
TRBJ2-4 TRBV20-1 CSAVSGSSPYF
TRBJ1-4 TRBV5-1 CASSLGTGVGKLFF
TRBJ1-6 TRBV11-2 CASSLMGFYNSPLHF
TRBJ1-1 TRBV6-5 CASSYSHRADTEAFF
TRBJ2-3 TRBV10-3 CAISERASGGTDTQYF
TRBJ2-1 TRBV18 CASSPTGTSGSNEQFF
TRBJ2-3 TRBV7-6 CASSLGSSATDTQYF
TRBJ2-1 TRBV3-1 CASSQAGDEFF
TRBJ1-6 TRBV20-1 CSAPDRGNSPLHF
TRBJ1-5 TRBV7-2 CASSLVFFNQPQHF
TRBJ2-3 TRBV7-9 CASSLSLAGGWADTQYF
TRBJ2-5 TRBV7-2 CASSRTLDRGETQYF
TRBJ1-2 TRBV7-9 CASSLTGGEGYGYTF
TRBJ1-1 TRBV15 CATSRDLQDEAFF
TRBJ2-1 TRBV27 CASSLSVGSFNEQFF
TRBJ2-2 TRBV7-2 CASSRMMATANTGELFF
TRBJ2-7 TRBV28 CASSFLRQGANEQYF
TRBJ2-7 TRBV7-9 CASSLPWGQSYEQYF
TRBJ1-2 TRBV12-3/TRBV12-4 CASSSKEGRRDGYTF
TRBJ2-3 TRBV5-6 CASRFGRADTQYF
TRBJ1-5 TRBV6-5 CASSSDRGSNQPQHF
TRBJ2-5 TRBV7-2 CTSSLASGTRETQYF
TRBJ2-5 TRBV30 CASTPEYQETQYF
TRBJ2-6 TRBV14 CASSQGGLPSGANVLTF